This T cell receptor beta chain comes out of a study of cytomegalovirus exposure and HLA in healthy donors (dated by TCRdb to 2016 to 2017). With regard to the full study: An earlier analysis of roughly 630 of the donors reported approximately 290 Gb of sequence data and roughly 100 million unique TCR beta sequences from about 180 million T cells. An early release that covered approximately 600 HLA-typed donors contained 250 to 350 gigabases of sequencing data and 75 million to 100 million unique TCR sequences. Of the roughly 390 genotyped donors, less than 85% were placed in the genetic ancestry cluster associated with self-reported Caucasian donors. The study was designed to test whether signatures of past pathogen exposure could be identified by cataloging public T cell receptors. The T cell repertoires of around 670 subjects were profiled by immunosequencing and related to cytomegalovirus serostatus. Along with the roughly 700-subject first cohort, a separate validation cohort of about 110 different subjects was used. To predict cytomegalovirus infection status, the study brought together high-throughput TCR immunosequencing, statistical association of individual TCRs with disease status, and machine learning. In a later analysis, previously published TCR beta repertoires from some 640 donors were re-analyzed and high-resolution HLA genotyping was added so that TCR occurrence patterns could be studied. The later analysis used no new phenotypic data to find candidate immune exposures, relying instead on TCR beta sequences and their occurrence across donors. An earlier analysis of 450 to 750 of the donors used high-throughput TCR beta sequencing to judge whether each TCR beta V gene segment behaved as functional or pseudogenic. Donor age, sex, ethnicity and CMV serostatus were collected together with the repertoire data. A later genetic analysis used genome-wide SNP genotypes for about 65% of the roughly 670 donors, treating that subset as a discovery cohort. Every repertoire in the discovery cohort had been generated on one and the same sequencing platform. HLA typing covered class I and class II loci at four-digit resolution. The number of donors typed differed by locus, with about 629-630 for A, B, C, DRB1 and DQB1, over 500 for DQA1, over 600 for DPA1, and about 450 for DPB1. Because of strong linkage in the cohort, roughly five DR-DQ haplotypes were treated as single units for association and clustering. On average, over 200,000 unique TCR beta nucleotide sequences were sequenced per donor among about 400 genotyped donors of the cohort, with approximately 18% of those sequences being non-productive.

The cohort comprised hundreds of healthy bone marrow donors. All cohort members were sampled while nominally healthy, although unrecorded immune exposures were likely present. The donor was CMV seronegative and belonged to the group of more than 300 seronegative cohort members. A peripheral blood sample was provided by each donor, and peripheral blood mononuclear cells were used for TCR beta sequencing. The Qiagen DNeasy Blood Extraction Kit was used to extract genomic DNA from the blood cell samples. Libraries were prepared through the immunoSEQ multiplex PCR assay. For the multiplex PCR, a mixture combining 60 forward primers for TCR Vbeta segments and 13 reverse primers for TCR Jbeta segments was used. A multiplex PCR assay on genomic DNA amplified the CDR3 region of rearranged TCR beta genes. The Illumina HiSeq System was used to sequence the amplified TCR beta libraries as 87-base-pair reads. As for the authors' bioinformatics: A later analysis counted about 82 million unique TCR beta chains across the 640 or so repertoires, and approximately 11 million of these chains were shared by at least two donors. Raw reads were error-corrected and collapsed into unique sequences by a nearest-neighbor algorithm in which closely related sequences were merged to remove PCR and sequencing errors. To assign V, D and J gene segments, CDR3 sequences were aligned to IMGT reference sequences. Each retained sequence needed at least a six-nucleotide match to both a V gene segment and a J gene segment. Rearrangements were called productive when the CDR3 lacked stop codons and stayed in frame with V and J; all others were non-productive. CDR3 was defined by IMGT convention, running from the second conserved V-encoded cysteine to the conserved J-encoded phenylalanine. In an earlier analysis of more than 550 of the donors, sequences lacking an unambiguous match to a single V gene segment were excluded. In an earlier analysis of 587 of the donors, a V segment was called functional when productive rearrangements were above 56.7%, and segregating when the standard deviation between donors exceeded 5%. A statistical classification framework was built to diagnose cytomegalovirus status from the catalog of TCR beta chain sequences. A later analysis assigned V and J genes by comparing TCR nucleotide sequences with IMGT/GENE-DB human TR gene sequences. A later analysis assigned CDR3 sequences and most-parsimonious VDJ recombination scenarios with the TCRdist pipeline. A later analysis defined each TCR beta chain by its CDR3 amino acid sequence plus V-gene family, and excluded reads lacking a unique V-gene family. As a way to deal with suspected cross-contamination and a sequencing artifact, a later analysis dropped 500 to 700 nucleotide sequences that were highly shared and had low generation probability. A later analysis calculated a clonal expansion index for each public chain from normalized within-repertoire ranks of inferred template counts. In a later analysis, generation probabilities were computed using a VDJ recombination model fitted to out-of-frame rearrangements, and the results were checked against IGoR. A later analysis scored TCR-TCR, TCR-HLA and TCR-CMV co-occurrence with hypergeometric tests, applying a repertoire-size bias correction to TCR pairs. A later analysis estimated false discovery rates by permuting HLA or CMV assignments 20 times. In a later analysis, co-occurring TCRs were grouped with DBSCAN, and TCRdist sequence similarity was added when clustering was performed within HLA-allele-positive subsets. For co-occurrence clustering, repertoires with fewer than 30,000 or more than 120,000 public chains were excluded, along with 4 to 6 repertoires with anomalous nucleotide sharing. Not all clones reach the TCRdb copy of this immuneACCESS table, which keeps in-frame sequences only. Checked studies attribute under half of the gap to unresolved V genes and leave the rest unexplained. From that table come the V and J calls and clone size; the DNA was used to work out D and trimming. In this sample the table shows about 130,000 clones, around 77% of which occur a single time. About 1.8% of the sample goes to the ten largest clones.

The investigation overall reported the following: A later genetic analysis reported fewer N-insertions in productive TCRs among donors in an Asian-associated ancestry cluster than the roughly 690-donor mean. The classifier was reported to diagnose cytomegalovirus status with high specificity and sensitivity in both the original and validation cohorts. In vitro tests confirmed that a few of the cytomegalovirus-associated TCR beta chains recognize cytomegalovirus antigens. When HLA alleles, especially DR and DQ, strongly co-occurred, attributing TCR associations to individual alleles was difficult. In a later analysis, HLA-associated TCR beta chains were found to be more clonally expanded and to have lower generation probabilities than equally common non-associated chains. Linkage disequilibrium might explain the correlated functional status among segregating V segments, but an unknown experimental factor could not be ruled out. In a later analysis, most CMV-associated TCR beta chains were found to appear HLA-restricted, with HLA associations seemingly driven largely by CMV exposure. The study gave a list of some 150 TCR beta chains associated with cytomegalovirus. Only TCR beta chains were sequenced in this cohort, and the absence of alpha or paired-chain data limited detectable features. In a later analysis, the rate of TCR association differed among HLA loci, with DRB1 alleles having the most associated TCRs and HLA-C alleles having the fewest. The earlier analysis of around 600 of the donors excluded approximately 15 rarely observed V segments, including chromosome 9 orphons, because counts were too low. A further reported finding was that TCR beta sequences accurately predicted the HLA-A and HLA-B alleles for most subjects in the first cohort. An earlier analysis of 587 of the donors showed that most TCR beta V segments appeared in productive rearrangements either about 87% or about 30% of the time, which broadly matched IMGT annotations. The presence/absence analyses assumed that sequencing depth was roughly uniform across donors, and that assumption may not be true. The sequencing pipeline was judged likely to have produced a cluster of highly shared sequence variants as a technical artifact. Across donors, most TCR sequences were observed very rarely, whereas some public TCRs were present in many individuals. An association between a missense DCLRE1C variant and V-gene and J-gene trimming of TCR beta chains was found in a later genetic analysis and replicated in an independent cohort. According to a later analysis, parvovirus B19, influenza, CMV and Epstein-Barr virus appeared linked to several top co-occurrence clusters. At a false discovery rate of 0.05, a later analysis linked around 15,000 TCR beta sequences to specific HLA alleles. Because HLA typing was unavailable for some donors at each locus, only the typed subset was used in association tests. For the cohort, immune exposure information was limited to CMV serostatus. Some IMGT-functional V segments, including TRBV6-2 and TRBV6-3, could not be distinguished by the 87-base-pair reads and were therefore excluded. It was suggested by the authors that the approach could potentially be generalized to other disease states and immunological phenotypes.

The germline V gene specifies MNHEY as CDR1 and SVGAGI as CDR2. Trimming leaves V shorter by 6 bases and J shorter by 6 bases, with the junction holding 8 bases beyond the gene matches. Taken from cysteine to phenylalanine, the CDR3 has 13 residues. The DNA shown is the 39-base CDR3, in frame from base 1. Points on this clone: No cognate antigen has been identified for it. No much larger clone is present one base from it, and per-base qualities are unavailable.

The V gene is TRBV6-5 and the J gene is TRBJ2-7; 7 bases in between match TRBD2. The sequence came from a woman aged 45-65 years in good health and CMV-seronegative. Sequencing was performed on PBMCs. The CDR3 is CASRRTSSGEQYF. The nucleotides read TGTGCCAGCAGGAGGACTAGTTCTGGCGAGCAGTACTTC.